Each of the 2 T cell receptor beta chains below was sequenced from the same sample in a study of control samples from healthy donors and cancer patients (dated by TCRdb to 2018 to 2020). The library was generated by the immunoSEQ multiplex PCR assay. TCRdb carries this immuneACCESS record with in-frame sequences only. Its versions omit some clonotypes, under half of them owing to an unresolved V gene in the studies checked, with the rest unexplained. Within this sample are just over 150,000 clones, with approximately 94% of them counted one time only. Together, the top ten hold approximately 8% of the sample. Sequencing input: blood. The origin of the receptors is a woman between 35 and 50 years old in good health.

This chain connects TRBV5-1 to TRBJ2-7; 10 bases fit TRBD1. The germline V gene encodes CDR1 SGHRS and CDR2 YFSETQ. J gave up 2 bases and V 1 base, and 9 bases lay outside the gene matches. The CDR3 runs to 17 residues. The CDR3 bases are TGCGCCAGCAGCTTGCCCCGGGACAGGGGTCGGGCCTACGAGCAGTACTTC. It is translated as CASSLPRDRGRAYEQYF. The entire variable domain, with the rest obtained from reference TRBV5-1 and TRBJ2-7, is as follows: KAGVTQTPRYLIKTRGQQVTLSCSPISGHRSVSWYQQTPGQGLQFLFEYFSETQRNKGNFPGRFSGRQFSNSRSEMNVSTLELGDSALYLCASSLPRDRGRAYEQYFGPGTRLTVT.

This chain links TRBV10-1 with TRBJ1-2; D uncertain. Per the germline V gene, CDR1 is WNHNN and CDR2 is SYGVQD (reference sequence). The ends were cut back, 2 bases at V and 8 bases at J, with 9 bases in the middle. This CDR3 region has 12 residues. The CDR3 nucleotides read TGCGCCAGCAGTGAGAGGTTGGGGGGCTACACCTTC. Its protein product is CASSERLGGYTF.